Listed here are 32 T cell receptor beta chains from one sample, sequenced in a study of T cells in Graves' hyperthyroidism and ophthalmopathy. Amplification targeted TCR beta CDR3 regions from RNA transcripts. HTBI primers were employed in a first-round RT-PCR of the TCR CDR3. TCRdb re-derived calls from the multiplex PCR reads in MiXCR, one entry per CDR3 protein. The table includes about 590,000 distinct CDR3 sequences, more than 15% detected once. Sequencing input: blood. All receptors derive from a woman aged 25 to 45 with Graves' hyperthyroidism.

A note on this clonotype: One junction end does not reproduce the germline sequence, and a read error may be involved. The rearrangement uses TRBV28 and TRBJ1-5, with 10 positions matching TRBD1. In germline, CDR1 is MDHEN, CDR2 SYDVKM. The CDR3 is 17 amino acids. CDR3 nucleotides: TGTGCCAACAGTTTAATCGGGACAGGGGCGAGCAATCAGCCCCAGCATTTT. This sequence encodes CANSLIGTGASNQPQHF.

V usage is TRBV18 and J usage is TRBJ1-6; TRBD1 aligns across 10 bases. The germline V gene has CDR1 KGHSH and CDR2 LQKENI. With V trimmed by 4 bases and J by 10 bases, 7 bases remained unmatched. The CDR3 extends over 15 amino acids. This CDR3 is CASSQTGTGESPLHF. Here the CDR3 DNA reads TGTGCCAGCTCACAAACCGGGACAGGGGAATCACCCCTCCACTTT.

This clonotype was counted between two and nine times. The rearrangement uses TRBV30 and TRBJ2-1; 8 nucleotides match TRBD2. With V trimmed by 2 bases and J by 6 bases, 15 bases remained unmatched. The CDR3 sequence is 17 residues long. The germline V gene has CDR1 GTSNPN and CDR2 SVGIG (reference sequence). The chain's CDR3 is CAWSLRAHRGRFNEQFF. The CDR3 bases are TGTGCCTGGAGTCTACGAGCTCACCGCGGGAGGTTCAATGAGCAGTTCTTC.

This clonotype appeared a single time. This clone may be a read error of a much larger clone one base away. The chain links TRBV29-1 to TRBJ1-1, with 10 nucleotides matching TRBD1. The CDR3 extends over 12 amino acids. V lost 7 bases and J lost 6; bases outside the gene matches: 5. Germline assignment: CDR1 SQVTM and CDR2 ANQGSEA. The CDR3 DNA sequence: TGCAGCGCCTCGGACAGGGGGGCTGAAGCTTTCTTT. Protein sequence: CSASDRGAEAFF.

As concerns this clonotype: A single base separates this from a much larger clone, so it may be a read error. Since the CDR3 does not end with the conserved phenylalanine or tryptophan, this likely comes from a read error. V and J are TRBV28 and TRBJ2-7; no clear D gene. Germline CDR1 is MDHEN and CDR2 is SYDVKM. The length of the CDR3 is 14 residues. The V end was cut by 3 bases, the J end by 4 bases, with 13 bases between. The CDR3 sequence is CASSFPPQSYEQYL. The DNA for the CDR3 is TGTGCCAGCAGTTTCCCCCCCCAGTCTTACGAGCAGTACCTC.

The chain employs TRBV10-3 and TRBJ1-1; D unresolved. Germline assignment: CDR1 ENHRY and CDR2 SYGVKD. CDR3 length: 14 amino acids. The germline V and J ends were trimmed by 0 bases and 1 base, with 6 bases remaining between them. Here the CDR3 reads CAISESSGNTEAFF. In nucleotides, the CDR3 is TGTGCCATCAGTGAGTCTTCAGGGAACACTGAAGCTTTCTTT.

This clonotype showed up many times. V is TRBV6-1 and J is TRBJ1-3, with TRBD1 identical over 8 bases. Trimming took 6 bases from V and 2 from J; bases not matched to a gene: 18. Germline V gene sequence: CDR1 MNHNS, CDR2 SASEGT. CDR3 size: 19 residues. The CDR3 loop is CASSPRGQAPTSAGNTIYF. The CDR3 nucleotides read TGTGCCAGCAGCCCCCGGGGACAGGCGCCTACCTCGGCTGGAAACACCATATATTTT.

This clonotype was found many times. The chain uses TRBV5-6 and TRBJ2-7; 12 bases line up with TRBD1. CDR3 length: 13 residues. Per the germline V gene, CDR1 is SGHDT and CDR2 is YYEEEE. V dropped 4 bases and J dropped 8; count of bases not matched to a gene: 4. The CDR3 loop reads CASSLGQGAKQYF. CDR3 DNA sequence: TGTGCCAGCAGCCTGGGACAGGGGGCGAAGCAGTACTTC.

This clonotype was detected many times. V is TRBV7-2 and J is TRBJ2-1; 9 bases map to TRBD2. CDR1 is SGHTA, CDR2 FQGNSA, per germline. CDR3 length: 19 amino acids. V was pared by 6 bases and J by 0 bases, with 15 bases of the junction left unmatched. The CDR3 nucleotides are TGTGCCAGCAGGGGTGTGAGCGGGAGGATGAAAAGCTCCTACAATGAGCAGTTCTTC. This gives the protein CASRGVSGRMKSSYNEQFF. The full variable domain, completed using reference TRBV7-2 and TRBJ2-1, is GAGVSQSPSNKVTEKGKDVELRCDPISGHTALYWYRQSLGQGLEFLIYFQGNSAPDKSGLPSDRFSAERTGGSVSTLTIQRTQQEDSAVYLCASRGVSGRMKSSYNEQFFGPGTRLTVL.

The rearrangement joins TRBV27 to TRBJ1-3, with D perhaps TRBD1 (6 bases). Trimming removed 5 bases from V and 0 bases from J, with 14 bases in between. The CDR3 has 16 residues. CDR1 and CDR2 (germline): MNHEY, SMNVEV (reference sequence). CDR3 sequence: CASSPGTLNSGNTIYF. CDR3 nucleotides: TGTGCCAGCAGTCCCGGGACATTAAACTCTGGAAACACCATATATTTT.

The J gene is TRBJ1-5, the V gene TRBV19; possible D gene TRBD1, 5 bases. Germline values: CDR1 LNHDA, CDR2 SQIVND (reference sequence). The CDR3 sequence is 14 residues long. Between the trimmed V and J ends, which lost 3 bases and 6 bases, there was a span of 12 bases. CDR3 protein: CASSIPGGTQPQHF. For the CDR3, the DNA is TGTGCCAGTAGTATCCCTGGGGGAACTCAGCCCCAGCATTTT.

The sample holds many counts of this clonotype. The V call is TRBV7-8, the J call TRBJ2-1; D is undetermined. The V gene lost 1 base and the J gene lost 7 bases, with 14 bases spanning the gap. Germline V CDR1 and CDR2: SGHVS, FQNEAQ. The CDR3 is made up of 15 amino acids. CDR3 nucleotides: TGTGCCAGCAGCTTAGTGGGCAGGTCAAGAAATGAGCAGTTCTTC. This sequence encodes CASSLVGRSRNEQFF.

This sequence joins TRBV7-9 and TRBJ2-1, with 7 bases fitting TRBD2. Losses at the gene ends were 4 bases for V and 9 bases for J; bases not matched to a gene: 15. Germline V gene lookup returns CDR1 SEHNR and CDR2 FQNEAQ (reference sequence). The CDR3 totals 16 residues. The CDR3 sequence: CASSSPTSAQTSEQFF. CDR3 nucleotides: TGTGCCAGCAGCTCACCTACTAGCGCCCAGACCTCTGAGCAGTTCTTC.

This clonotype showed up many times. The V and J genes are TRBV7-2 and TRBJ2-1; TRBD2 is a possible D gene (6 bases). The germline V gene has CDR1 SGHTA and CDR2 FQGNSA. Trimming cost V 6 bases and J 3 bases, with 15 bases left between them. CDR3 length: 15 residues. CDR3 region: CASRSTPTSYNEQFF. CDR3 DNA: TGTGCCAGCAGGTCAACCCCGACTAGCTACAATGAGCAGTTCTTC.

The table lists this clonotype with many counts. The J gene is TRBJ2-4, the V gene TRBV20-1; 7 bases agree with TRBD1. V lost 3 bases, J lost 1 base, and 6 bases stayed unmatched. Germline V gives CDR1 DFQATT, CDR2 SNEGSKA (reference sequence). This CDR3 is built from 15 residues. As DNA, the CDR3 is TGCAGTGCTAGCGAAGGGGGCTTGGCCAAAAACATTCAGTACTTC. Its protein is CSASEGGLAKNIQYF.

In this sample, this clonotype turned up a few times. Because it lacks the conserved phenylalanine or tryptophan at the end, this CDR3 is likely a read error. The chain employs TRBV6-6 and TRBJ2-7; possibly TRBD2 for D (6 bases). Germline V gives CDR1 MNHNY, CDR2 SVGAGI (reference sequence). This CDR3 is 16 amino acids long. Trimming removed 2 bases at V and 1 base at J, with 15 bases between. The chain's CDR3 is CASSYGPGGESYEQYL. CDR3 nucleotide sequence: TGTGCCAGCAGTTACGGGCCGGGCGGGGAATCCTACGAGCAGTACCTC.

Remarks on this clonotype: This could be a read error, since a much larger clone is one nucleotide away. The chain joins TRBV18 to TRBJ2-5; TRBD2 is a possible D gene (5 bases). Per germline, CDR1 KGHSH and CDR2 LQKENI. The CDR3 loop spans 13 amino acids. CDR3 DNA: TGTGCCAGCCCACCACGGGGTCAAGAGACCCAGTACTTC. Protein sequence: CASPPRGQETQYF.

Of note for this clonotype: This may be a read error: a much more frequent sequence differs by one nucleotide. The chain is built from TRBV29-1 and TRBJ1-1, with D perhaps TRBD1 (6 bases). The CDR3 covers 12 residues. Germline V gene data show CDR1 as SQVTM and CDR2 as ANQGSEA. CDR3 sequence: CSVRTVVTEAYF. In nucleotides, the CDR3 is TGCAGCGTGCGGACAGTGGTAACTGAAGCTTACTTT.

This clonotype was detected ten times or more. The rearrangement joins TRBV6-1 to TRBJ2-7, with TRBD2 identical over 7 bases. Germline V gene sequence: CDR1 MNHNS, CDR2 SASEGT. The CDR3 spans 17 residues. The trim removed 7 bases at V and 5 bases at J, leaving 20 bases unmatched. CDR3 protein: CASTLRAAGAYNDEQYF. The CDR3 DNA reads TGTGCCAGCACCCTAAGGGCCGCGGGAGCGTATAACGACGAGCAGTACTTC.

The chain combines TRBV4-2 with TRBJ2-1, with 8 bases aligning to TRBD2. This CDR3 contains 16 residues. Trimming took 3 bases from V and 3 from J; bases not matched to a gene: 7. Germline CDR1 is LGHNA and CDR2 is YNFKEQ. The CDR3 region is CASSQTAGVNYNEQFF. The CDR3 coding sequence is TGTGCCAGCAGCCAGACAGCGGGAGTGAACTACAATGAGCAGTTCTTC.

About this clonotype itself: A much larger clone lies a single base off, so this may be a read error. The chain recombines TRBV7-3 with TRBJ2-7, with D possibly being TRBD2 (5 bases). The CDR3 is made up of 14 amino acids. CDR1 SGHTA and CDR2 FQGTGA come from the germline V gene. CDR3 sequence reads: CASSLTRESSERYF. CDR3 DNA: TGTGCCAGCAGCTTGACCCGGGAATCCTCCGAGCGGTACTTC.

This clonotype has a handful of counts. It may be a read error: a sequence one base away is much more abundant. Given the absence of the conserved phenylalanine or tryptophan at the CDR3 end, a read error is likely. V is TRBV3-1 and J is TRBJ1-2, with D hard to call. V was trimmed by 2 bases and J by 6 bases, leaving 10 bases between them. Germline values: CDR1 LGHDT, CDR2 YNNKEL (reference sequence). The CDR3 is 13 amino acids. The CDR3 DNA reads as TGTGCCAGCAGCCAATCAGATCGAGATGGCTACACCTCC. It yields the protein CASSQSDRDGYTS.

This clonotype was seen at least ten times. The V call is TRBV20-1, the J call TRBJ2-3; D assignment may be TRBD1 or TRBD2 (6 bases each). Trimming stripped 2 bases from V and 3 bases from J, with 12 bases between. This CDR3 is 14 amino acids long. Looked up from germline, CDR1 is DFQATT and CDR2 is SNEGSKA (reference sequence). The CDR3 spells CSARRGGQTDTQYF. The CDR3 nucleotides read TGCAGTGCTAGAAGGGGAGGACAGACAGATACGCAGTATTTT.

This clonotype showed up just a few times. The CDR3 is CATSRDPQADSGNTIYF. CDR3 nucleotide sequence: TGTGCCACCAGCAGAGACCCCCAGGCAGACTCTGGAAACACCATATATTTT. The V gene is TRBV15, the J gene TRBJ1-3; the D is unclear. Looked up from germline, CDR1 is LNHNV and CDR2 is YYDKDF (reference sequence). The CDR3 has 17 amino acids. The V end was cut by 0 bases, the J end by 0 bases, with 12 bases between.

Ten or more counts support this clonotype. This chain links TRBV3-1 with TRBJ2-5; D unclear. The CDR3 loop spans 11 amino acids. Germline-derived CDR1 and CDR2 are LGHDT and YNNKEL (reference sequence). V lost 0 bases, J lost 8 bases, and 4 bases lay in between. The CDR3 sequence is CASSQEGTQYF. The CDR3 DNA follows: TGTGCCAGCAGCCAAGAGGGAACCCAGTACTTC.

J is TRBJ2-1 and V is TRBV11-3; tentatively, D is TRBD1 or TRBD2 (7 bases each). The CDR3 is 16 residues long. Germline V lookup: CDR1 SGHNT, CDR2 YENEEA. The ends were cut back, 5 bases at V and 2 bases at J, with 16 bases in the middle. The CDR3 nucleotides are TGTGCCAGCAGCCCACCAGGGGGGGCCCCCTACAATGAGCAGTTCTTC. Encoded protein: CASSPPGGAPYNEQFF.

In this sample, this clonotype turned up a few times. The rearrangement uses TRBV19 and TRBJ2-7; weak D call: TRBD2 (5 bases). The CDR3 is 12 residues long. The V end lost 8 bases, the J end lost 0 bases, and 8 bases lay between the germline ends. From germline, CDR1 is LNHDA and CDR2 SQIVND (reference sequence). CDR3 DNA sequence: TGTGCCAGTGGGAGCAGCTCCTACGAGCAGTACTTC. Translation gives CASGSSSYEQYF.

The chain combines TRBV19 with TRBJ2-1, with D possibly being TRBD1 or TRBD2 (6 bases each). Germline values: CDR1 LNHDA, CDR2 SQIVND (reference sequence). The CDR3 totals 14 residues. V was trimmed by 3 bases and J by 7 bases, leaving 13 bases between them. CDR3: CASSMRRGLNEQFF. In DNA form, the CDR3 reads TGTGCCAGTAGTATGAGGAGGGGGTTAAATGAGCAGTTCTTC. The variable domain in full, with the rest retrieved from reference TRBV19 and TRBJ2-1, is DGGITQSPKYLFRKEGQNVTLSCEQNLNHDAMYWYRQDPGQGLRLIYYSQIVNDFQKGDIAEGYSVSREKKESFPLTVTSAQKNPTAFYLCASSMRRGLNEQFFGPGTRLTVL.

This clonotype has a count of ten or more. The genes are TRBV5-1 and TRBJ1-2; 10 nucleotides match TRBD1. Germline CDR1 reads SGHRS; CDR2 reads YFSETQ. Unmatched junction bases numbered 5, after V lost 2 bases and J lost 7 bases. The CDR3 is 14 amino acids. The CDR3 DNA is TGCGCCAGCAGCTTAGACAGGGGGCGCCTTGGCTACACCTTC. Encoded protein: CASSLDRGRLGYTF.

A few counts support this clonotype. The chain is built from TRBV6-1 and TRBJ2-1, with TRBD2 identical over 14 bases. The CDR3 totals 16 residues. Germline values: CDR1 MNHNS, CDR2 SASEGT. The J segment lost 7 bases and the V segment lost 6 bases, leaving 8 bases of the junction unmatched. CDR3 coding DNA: TGTGCCAGCAGCCCGACTAGCGGGAGGGTAGGGAATGAGCAGTTCTTC. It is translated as CASSPTSGRVGNEQFF.

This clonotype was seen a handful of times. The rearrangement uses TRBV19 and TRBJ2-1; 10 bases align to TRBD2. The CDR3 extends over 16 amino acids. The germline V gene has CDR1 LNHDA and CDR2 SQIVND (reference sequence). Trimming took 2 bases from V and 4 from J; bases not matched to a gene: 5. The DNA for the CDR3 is TGTGCCAGTAGTATATTTCTAGCGGGAGTGTACAATGAGCAGTTCTTC. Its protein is CASSIFLAGVYNEQFF.

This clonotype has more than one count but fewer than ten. The DNA for the CDR3 is TGTGCCAGCAGTGAATCGAGAGGGAGGCACACTGAAGCTTTCTTT. Encoded protein: CASSESRGRHTEAFF. This rearrangement joins TRBV25-1 to TRBJ1-1; D remains ambiguous. Per germline, CDR1 MGHDK and CDR2 SYGVNS. This CDR3 has 15 amino acids. Deletions cut 1 base from V and 3 bases from J, with 12 bases between.